A single sample gave rise to the 18 T cell receptor beta chains below, sequenced in a study of shared clonotypes between healthy human individuals (dated by TCRdb to 2020 to 2022). Preparation of the library involved the immunoSEQ multiplex PCR assay. Held by TCRdb, this immuneACCESS table contains in-frame sequences only and omits some clones. Under half of the omission traces to an unresolved V gene where checked; the cause of the rest is unknown. A total of some 1,400,000 clones appear in this sample, around 97% of them only once. Over 1% of the sample is in the top ten clones. The sequenced sample consisted of naive CD4+ T cells sorted from blood. What this sample's cell subset or site label stands for: CD45RA+ positively selected. Receptors were obtained from a man aged 25-45 years in good health.

In this sample, this clone turned up once. The chain carries TRBV5-1 and TRBJ2-1, with 9 nucleotides matching TRBD2. CDR1 SGHRS and CDR2 YFSETQ come from the germline V gene. There are 14 residues in the CDR3. The J segment lost 8 bases and the V segment lost 0 bases, leaving 3 bases of the junction unmatched. Here the CDR3 DNA reads TGCGCCAGCAGCTTGGTAGCGGGAGCGGATGAGCAGTTCTTC. It specifies CASSLVAGADEQFF.

The chain employs TRBV18 and TRBJ2-7; maybe TRBD1 (6 bases). Germline values: CDR1 KGHSH, CDR2 LQKENI. This CDR3 contains 15 residues. Trimming left V 0 bases short and J 0 bases short, with 9 bases between. The CDR3 region is CASSPPTGTSYEQYF. The CDR3 DNA follows: TGTGCCAGCTCACCACCGACAGGAACCTCCTACGAGCAGTACTTC. Supplemented by reference TRBV18 and TRBJ2-7, the full variable domain reads NAGVMQNPRHLVRRRGQEARLRCSPMKGHSHVYWYRQLPEEGLKFMVYLQKENIIDESGMPKERFSAEFPKEGPSILRIQQVVRGDSAAYFCASSPPTGTSYEQYFGPGTRLTVT.

The table lists this clone with a count of one. This sequence joins TRBV19 and TRBJ2-7, with D possibly being TRBD1 or TRBD2 (5 bases each). The CDR3 has 15 residues. The germline V and J ends were trimmed by 11 bases and 1 base, with 21 bases remaining between them. Per germline, CDR1 LNHDA and CDR2 SQIVND (reference sequence). CDR3 coding DNA: TGTGCCTCCTCAAGAACCGGGGCCGGATCCTACGAGCAGTACTTC. This codes for CASSRTGAGSYEQYF.

V gene TRBV18 combines with J gene TRBJ2-1, with a weak D call TRBD1 (5 bases). Trimming took 10 bases from V and 4 from J, leaving 8 bases between them. The CDR3 spans 11 residues. The germline CDR1 and CDR2 sequences are KGHSH and LQKENI. The CDR3 sequence: CATTGYNEQFF. CDR3 in DNA: TGTGCCACTACAGGTTACAATGAGCAGTTCTTC. Combining the CDR3 with reference TRBV18 and TRBJ2-1 gives the whole variable domain NAGVMQNPRHLVRRRGQEARLRCSPMKGHSHVYWYRQLPEEGLKFMVYLQKENIIDESGMPKERFSAEFPKEGPSILRIQQVVRGDSAAYFCATTGYNEQFFGPGTRLTVL.

The J gene is TRBJ1-2, the V gene TRBV28; D possibly corresponds to TRBD1 (5 bases). CDR1 and CDR2 (germline): MDHEN, SYDVKM. The V gene lost 5 bases and the J gene lost 8 bases, with 24 bases spanning the gap. The CDR3 is 16 amino acids. CDR3 sequence reads: CASSAGGPLPGEGYTF. The CDR3 DNA follows: TGTGCCAGCAGTGCTGGGGGTCCGCTTCCTGGGGAAGGCTACACCTTC.

The rearrangement links TRBV11-2 to TRBJ2-1; TRBD2 matches 11 bases. The CDR3 is 17 residues long. Unmatched junction bases numbered 14, after V lost 4 bases and J lost 9 bases. CDR1 and CDR2 from the germline V gene are SGHAT and FQNNGV. In DNA form, the CDR3 reads TGTGCCAGCAGCTCCCTGGGAGCTAGCGGGAGGTTCGCTGAGCAGTTCTTC. It codes for CASSSLGASGRFAEQFF.

The rearrangement uses TRBV7-9 and TRBJ2-5; weak D call: TRBD2 (6 bases). V lost 3 bases and J lost 5, with 19 bases in between. This CDR3 contains 16 residues. Germline CDR1 SEHNR, CDR2 FQNEAQ (reference sequence). The CDR3, as DNA: TGTGCCAGCAGCTTCGTAAGAAGGGCCCGGGGGGAGACCCAGTACTTC. Protein sequence: CASSFVRRARGETQYF. Looking up the rest from reference TRBV7-9 and TRBJ2-5 gives the full variable domain: DTGVSQNPRHKITKRGQNVTFRCDPISEHNRLYWYRQTLGQGPEFLTYFQNEAQLEKSRLLSDRFSAERPKGSFSTLEIQRTEQGDSAMYLCASSFVRRARGETQYFGPGTRLLVL.

The chain joins TRBV6-1 to TRBJ2-7, with a tentative D call TRBD1 (5 bases). Germline assignment: CDR1 MNHNS and CDR2 SASEGT. The CDR3 consists of 14 residues. Trimming pared 2 bases from V and 5 bases from J, leaving 13 bases between. DNA for the CDR3: TGTGCCAGCAGTGAAAGGGCAGGGCTCCACGAGCAGTACTTC. This sequence encodes CASSERAGLHEQYF.

The rearrangement links TRBV29-1 to TRBJ2-7, with 7 bases fitting TRBD2. CDR3 size: 13 residues. V lost 7 bases and J lost 6; bases outside the gene matches: 12. From germline, CDR1 is SQVTM and CDR2 ANQGSEA. The CDR3 is CSAERGGPGEQYF. In nucleotides, the CDR3 is TGCAGCGCCGAGCGGGGAGGGCCGGGCGAGCAGTACTTC.

The chain links TRBV5-1 to TRBJ2-1; tentatively, D is TRBD1 (6 bases). V lost 3 bases, J lost 5 bases, and 18 bases lay in between. Germline CDR1 and CDR2: SGHRS and YFSETQ. The CDR3 runs 16 residues. The CDR3 bases are TGCGCCAGCAGCTCAACAATACAGGGTTCCCACAATGAGCAGTTCTTC. This codes for CASSSTIQGSHNEQFF.

To note about this clone: This sample includes further DNA sequences coding for the same CDR3. The chain couples TRBV18 to TRBJ1-1; tentative D call: TRBD1 (6 bases). Trimming cost V 3 bases and J 1 base, with 9 bases left between them. There are 14 residues in the CDR3. CDR1 is KGHSH and CDR2 is LQKENI in the germline V gene. For the CDR3, the DNA is TGTGCCAGCTCACCCAAACAGGGGAACACTGAAGCTTTCTTT. It encodes CASSPKQGNTEAFF.

The chain couples TRBV5-1 to TRBJ2-3; 7 bases line up with TRBD2. Germline lookup yields CDR1 SGHRS and CDR2 YFSETQ. After removal of 0 bases from V and 1 base from J, the junction contained 5 bases not matched to a gene. The CDR3 loop spans 16 amino acids. The CDR3 protein is CASSLDAGEGTDTQYF. The CDR3 region has the DNA TGCGCCAGCAGCTTGGACGCGGGAGAGGGCACAGATACGCAGTATTTT.

This chain uses TRBV10-1 with TRBJ2-7; 7 nucleotides line up with TRBD2. The CDR3 runs 14 residues. Germline V gene sequence: CDR1 WNHNN, CDR2 SYGVQD (reference sequence). The trim removed 7 bases at V and 2 bases at J, leaving 8 bases unmatched. The CDR3 region is CASTPGLGPYEQYF. DNA for the CDR3: TGCGCCAGCACCCCCGGACTAGGCCCCTACGAGCAGTACTTC.

The chain carries TRBV28 and TRBJ2-7; D gene uncertain. CDR3 length: 11 residues. CDR1 MDHEN and CDR2 SYDVKM come from the germline V gene. The V gene lost 6 bases and the J gene lost 4 bases, with 7 bases spanning the gap. CDR3 residues: CASRREYEQYF. The CDR3 DNA is TGTGCCAGCAGGCGAGAATACGAGCAGTACTTC. The full variable domain, rest sourced from reference TRBV28 and TRBJ2-7, is DVKVTQSSRYLVKRTGEKVFLECVQDMDHENMFWYRQDPGLGLRLIYFSYDVKMKEKGDIPEGYSVSREKKERFSLILESASTNQTSMYLCASRREYEQYFGPGTRLTVT.

The chain uses TRBV6-5 and TRBJ2-7; D gene ambiguous. The CDR3 consists of 15 residues. Per germline, CDR1 MNHEY and CDR2 SVGAGI. The germline V and J ends were trimmed by 0 bases and 6 bases, with 15 bases remaining between them. The CDR3 DNA is TGTGCCAGCAGTTACTCATCCCCTGGGGTTGGCGAGCAGTACTTC. It yields the protein CASSYSSPGVGEQYF.

The genes are TRBV9 and TRBJ2-1; tentatively, D is TRBD2 (6 bases). V gave up 6 bases and J gave up 6 bases, with 22 bases separating them. Per germline, CDR1 SGDLS and CDR2 YYNGEE. The CDR3 consists of 16 residues. The CDR3 protein is CASTPAAGSRVNEQFF. The DNA of the CDR3 is TGTGCCAGCACCCCTGCGGCCGGGAGTCGAGTCAATGAGCAGTTCTTC.

The genes are TRBV5-8 and TRBJ2-5; D call uncertain. The CDR3 sequence is 12 residues long. V gave up 1 base and J gave up 4 bases, with 5 bases separating them. Germline lookup yields CDR1 SGHTS and CDR2 YDEGEE. CDR3 sequence reads: CASSLLLETQYF. CDR3 DNA: TGTGCCAGCAGCTTGCTCTTAGAGACCCAGTACTTC.

The genes are TRBV18 and TRBJ2-5; no firm D call. CDR3 length: 18 residues. The V and J ends lost 4 bases and 2 bases respectively, with 23 bases between them. Germline-derived CDR1 and CDR2 are KGHSH and LQKENI. The DNA of the CDR3 is TGTGCCAGCTCACGAATTCTCCCCGCGGCAGGCACACAAGAGACCCAGTACTTC. This encodes CASSRILPAAGTQETQYF. Based on the CDR3 plus reference TRBV18 and TRBJ2-5, the full variable domain is NAGVMQNPRHLVRRRGQEARLRCSPMKGHSHVYWYRQLPEEGLKFMVYLQKENIIDESGMPKERFSAEFPKEGPSILRIQQVVRGDSAAYFCASSRILPAAGTQETQYFGPGTRLLVL.